This record looks at one T cell receptor (beta chain) sequence and its context. What it binds is not known. This sample was included in a study of graft-versus-host responses after intestinal transplantation. Study as a whole: Every recipient had anti-thymocyte globulin induction and roughly 3 years of tacrolimus plus steroids. Overall study findings and caveats: Association was observed between peak circulating GvH clone levels and early post-transplant HvG declines. GvH clones detected in recipient marrow included some appearing first in ileum or blood.

CDR1 and CDR2 (germline): MNHNS, SASEGT. Trimming removed 3 bases from V and 8 bases from J; junction bases left unmatched: 10. The CDR3 is 16 residues long. Repertoires were generated with immunoSEQ multiplex PCR, while TCRdb's copy carries only in-frame clones and drops some. The sample holds about 130,000 clones; about nine tenths are singletons and the top ten take about 0.18%. This sequence joins TRBV6-1 and TRBJ1-4; 9 nucleotides align to TRBD1. The sequencing used unstimulated CD4+ T cells sorted from spleen or lymph node cells, collected before intestinal transplant. This clonotype was sampled from a human donor who received an intestinal transplant. The DNA for the CDR3 is TGTGCCAGCAGTGACTTCCTCCGACAGGGGGAGGAAAAACTGTTTTTT. Translated: CASSDFLRQGEEKLFF.